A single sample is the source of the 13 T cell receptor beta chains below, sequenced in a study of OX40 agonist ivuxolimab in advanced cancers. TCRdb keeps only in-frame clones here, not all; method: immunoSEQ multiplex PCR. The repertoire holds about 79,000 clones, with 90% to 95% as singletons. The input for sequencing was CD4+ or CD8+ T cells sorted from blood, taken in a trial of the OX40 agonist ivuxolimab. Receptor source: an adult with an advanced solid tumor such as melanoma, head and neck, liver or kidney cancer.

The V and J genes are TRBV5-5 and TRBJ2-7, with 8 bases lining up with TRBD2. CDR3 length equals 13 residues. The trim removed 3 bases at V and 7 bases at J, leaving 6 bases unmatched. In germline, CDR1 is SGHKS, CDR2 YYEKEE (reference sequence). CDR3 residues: CASSSGLGSEQYF. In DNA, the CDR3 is TGTGCCAGCAGCTCGGGACTAGGGTCGGAGCAGTACTTC.

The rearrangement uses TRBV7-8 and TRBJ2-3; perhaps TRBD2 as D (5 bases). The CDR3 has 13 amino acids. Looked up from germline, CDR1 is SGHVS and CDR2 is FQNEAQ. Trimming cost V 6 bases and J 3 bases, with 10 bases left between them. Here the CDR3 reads CASSPPGTDTQYF. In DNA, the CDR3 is TGTGCCAGCAGTCCCCCGGGAACAGATACGCAGTATTTT.

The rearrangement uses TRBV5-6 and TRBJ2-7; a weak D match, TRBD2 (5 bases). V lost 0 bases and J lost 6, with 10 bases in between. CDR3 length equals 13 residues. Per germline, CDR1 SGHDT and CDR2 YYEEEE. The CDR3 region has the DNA TGTGCCAGCAGCTTGGCAGCGGCCATCGAGCAGTACTTC. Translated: CASSLAAAIEQYF.

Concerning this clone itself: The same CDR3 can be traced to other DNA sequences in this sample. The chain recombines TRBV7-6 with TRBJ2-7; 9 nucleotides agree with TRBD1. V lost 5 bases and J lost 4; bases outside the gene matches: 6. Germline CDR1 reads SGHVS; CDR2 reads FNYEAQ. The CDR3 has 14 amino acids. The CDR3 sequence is CASSLGTGTYEQYF. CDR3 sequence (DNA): TGTGCCAGCAGCCTTGGGACAGGGACATACGAGCAGTACTTC.

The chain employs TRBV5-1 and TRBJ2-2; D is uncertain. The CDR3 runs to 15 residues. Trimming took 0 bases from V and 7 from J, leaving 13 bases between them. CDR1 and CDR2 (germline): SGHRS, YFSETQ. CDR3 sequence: CASSLDQIISGELFF. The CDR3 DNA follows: TGCGCCAGCAGCTTGGATCAGATAATAAGCGGGGAGCTGTTTTTT.

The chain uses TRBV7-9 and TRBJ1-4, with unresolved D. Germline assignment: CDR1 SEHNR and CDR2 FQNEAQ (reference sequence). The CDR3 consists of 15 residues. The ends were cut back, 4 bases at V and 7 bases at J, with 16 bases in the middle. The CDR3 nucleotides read TGTGCCAGCAGCTCCGGACCCCTGCTAGGTGAAAAACTGTTTTTT. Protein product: CASSSGPLLGEKLFF. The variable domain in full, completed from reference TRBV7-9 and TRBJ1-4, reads DTGVSQNPRHKITKRGQNVTFRCDPISEHNRLYWYRQTLGQGPEFLTYFQNEAQLEKSRLLSDRFSAERPKGSFSTLEIQRTEQGDSAMYLCASSSGPLLGEKLFFGSGTQLSVL.

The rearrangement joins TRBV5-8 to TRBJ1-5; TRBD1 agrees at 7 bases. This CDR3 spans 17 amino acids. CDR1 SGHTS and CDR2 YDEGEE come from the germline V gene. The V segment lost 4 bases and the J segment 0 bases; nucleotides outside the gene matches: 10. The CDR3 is CASSERQGDYSNQPQHF. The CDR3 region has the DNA TGTGCCAGCAGCGAAAGACAGGGCGATTATAGCAATCAGCCCCAGCATTTT.

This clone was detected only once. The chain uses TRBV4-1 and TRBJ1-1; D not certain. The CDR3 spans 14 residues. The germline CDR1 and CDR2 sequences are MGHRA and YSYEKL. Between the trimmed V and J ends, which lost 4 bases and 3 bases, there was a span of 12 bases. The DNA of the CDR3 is TGCGCCAGCAGCCTCCATCCTTCGGACACTGAAGCTTTCTTT. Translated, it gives CASSLHPSDTEAFF.

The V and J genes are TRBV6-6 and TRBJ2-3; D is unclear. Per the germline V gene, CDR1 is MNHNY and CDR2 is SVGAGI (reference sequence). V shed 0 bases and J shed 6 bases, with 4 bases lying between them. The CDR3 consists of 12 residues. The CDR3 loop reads CASSYSHDTQYF. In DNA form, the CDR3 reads TGTGCCAGCAGTTACTCGCACGATACGCAGTATTTT.

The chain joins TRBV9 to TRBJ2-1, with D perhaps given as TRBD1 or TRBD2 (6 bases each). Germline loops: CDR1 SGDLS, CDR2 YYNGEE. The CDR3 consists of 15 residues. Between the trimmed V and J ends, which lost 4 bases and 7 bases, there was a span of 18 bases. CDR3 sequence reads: CASSPITGGGNEQFF. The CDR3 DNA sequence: TGTGCCAGCAGCCCCATCACCGGAGGGGGGAATGAGCAGTTCTTC.

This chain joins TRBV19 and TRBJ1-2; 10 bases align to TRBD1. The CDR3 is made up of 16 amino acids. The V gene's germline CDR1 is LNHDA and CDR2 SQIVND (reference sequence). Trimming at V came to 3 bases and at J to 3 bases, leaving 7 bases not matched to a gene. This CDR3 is CASSISEGQGYYGYTF. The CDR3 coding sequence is TGTGCCAGTAGTATCTCGGAGGGACAGGGGTACTATGGCTACACCTTC. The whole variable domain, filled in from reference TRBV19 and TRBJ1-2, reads DGGITQSPKYLFRKEGQNVTLSCEQNLNHDAMYWYRQDPGQGLRLIYYSQIVNDFQKGDIAEGYSVSREKKESFPLTVTSAQKNPTAFYLCASSISEGQGYYGYTFGSGTRLTVV.

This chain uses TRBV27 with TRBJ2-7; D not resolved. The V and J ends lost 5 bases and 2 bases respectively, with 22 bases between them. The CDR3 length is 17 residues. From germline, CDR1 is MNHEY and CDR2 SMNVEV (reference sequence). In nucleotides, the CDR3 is TGTGCCAGCAGTACGCAGGTTCCGGGTCCCTTCGCCTACGAGCAGTACTTC. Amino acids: CASSTQVPGPFAYEQYF.

The CDR3 is CASSPAGPYEQYF. The CDR3 bases are TGTGCCAGCAGCCCCGCGGGACCCTACGAGCAGTACTTC. The V call is TRBV11-2, the J call TRBJ2-7, with D perhaps TRBD2 (6 bases). The CDR3 loop spans 13 amino acids. Germline loops: CDR1 SGHAT, CDR2 FQNNGV. Trimming shortened V by 5 bases and J by 2 bases, and 10 bases separated the two germline ends.